The sequence of this T cell receptor (beta chain) was determined in a study of blood T cells in healthy people across ages. About the study: Template switching captured about one barcoded beta molecule per two T cells.

Primers used in a second PCR of roughly 7 to 11 cycles were a sample-barcoded 5' primer and a J-beta primer mix. One entry per CDR3 protein, called by TCRdb with MiXCR from the 5' RACE reads. Here the sample spans roughly 1,700,000 distinct CDR3 sequences, over 25% being singletons. Study-level findings and limits: Age showed a roughly linear inverse relationship with TCR beta diversity per million T cells.

The V gene's germline CDR1 is SGHTA and CDR2 FQGNSA. Trimming cost V 1 base and J 14 bases, with 13 bases left between them. This CDR3 is built from 12 residues. Regarding this clonotype: Its antigen remains unidentified.

The rearrangement uses TRBV7-2 and TRBJ2-3; D is perhaps TRBD1 or TRBD2 (6 bases each). The sequence came from a woman aged 25-40 years in good health. Sample: blood. CDR3 sequence: CASSLGRGGLYF. CDR3 sequence (DNA): TGTGCCAGCAGCTTAGGCAGGGGAGGTCTGTATTTT.